Each of the 19 T cell receptor beta chains below was sequenced from the same sample in a study of response to subunit inactivated influenza vaccine. MiXCR, applied by TCRdb to the RT-PCR reads, yields one record per CDR3 protein. This table holds roughly 650,000 distinct CDR3 sequences, approximately 14% found once. Material: PBMCs from blood, obtained roughly 12 days after vaccination. Receptors originate from a man between 45 and 60 years old who received an inactivated influenza vaccine.

The chain combines TRBV2 with TRBJ2-2; TRBD2 matches 10 bases. This CDR3 region has 16 residues. Germline CDR1 SNHLY, CDR2 FYNNEI. V was clipped by 10 bases and J by 4 bases; unmatched bases: 12. For the CDR3, the DNA is TGTGCCACTTCACTTGAAGCGGGAGGGCCCACCGGGGAGCTGTTTTTT. Encoded protein: CATSLEAGGPTGELFF.

This clonotype has only a few counts. This chain links TRBV24-1 with TRBJ2-3; TRBD1 might be the D (5 bases). The germline gives CDR1 KGHDR, CDR2 SFDVKD. Trimming pared 1 base from V and 0 bases from J, leaving 7 bases between. The CDR3 loop spans 15 amino acids. The CDR3 nucleotides are TGTGCCACCAGTGATTTCCAGGGTAGCACAGATACGCAGTATTTT. Protein sequence: CATSDFQGSTDTQYF.

This clonotype was detected a few times. This chain links TRBV5-1 with TRBJ2-5, with 8 bases aligning to TRBD1. This CDR3 region has 13 residues. With V trimmed by 9 bases and J by 1 base, 5 bases remained unmatched. CDR1 is SGHRS and CDR2 is YFSETQ in the germline V gene. The DNA of the CDR3 is TGCGCCACTAGACAGGGGCTCCAAGAGACCCAGTACTTC. It is translated as CATRQGLQETQYF.

The gene calls are TRBV18 and TRBJ2-2, with no clear D. Germline V gene sequence: CDR1 KGHSH, CDR2 LQKENI. V lost 6 bases, J lost 4 bases, and 12 bases lay in between. The CDR3 covers 14 residues. CDR3 amino acids: CASSPPSITGELFF. CDR3 bases: TGTGCCAGCTCCCCCCCATCGATCACCGGGGAGCTGTTTTTT.

A few counts support this clonotype. This chain connects TRBV7-9 to TRBJ2-5; the D is unclear. Germline V gene sequence: CDR1 SEHNR, CDR2 FQNEAQ (reference sequence). The CDR3 length is 12 residues. The V end lost 6 bases, the J end lost 3 bases, and 8 bases lay between the germline ends. For the CDR3, the DNA is TGTGCCAGCAGGAATAGAGAAGAGACCCAGTACTTC. Residues: CASRNREETQYF.

The chain joins TRBV4-1 to TRBJ2-1; the D gene is possibly TRBD2 (6 bases). Deletions cut 1 base from V and 0 bases from J, with 10 bases between. This CDR3 has 16 amino acids. Per germline, CDR1 MGHRA and CDR2 YSYEKL. The chain's CDR3 is CASSQGGVSSYNEQFF. CDR3 nucleotide sequence: TGCGCCAGCAGCCAAGGCGGGGTAAGCTCCTACAATGAGCAGTTCTTC.

This chain joins TRBV5-6 and TRBJ2-5; TRBD2 matches 7 bases. The CDR3 sequence is 15 residues long. Germline CDR1 and CDR2: SGHDT and YYEEEE. Trimming cost V 2 bases and J 1 base; bases outside gene matches: 5. CDR3 bases: TGTGCCAGCAGCTTCATGCGGGGGAGCCAAGAGACCCAGTACTTC. Residues: CASSFMRGSQETQYF.

This clonotype came up a few times. The V gene is TRBV12-3 or TRBV12-4, the J gene TRBJ2-1; weak D call: TRBD2 (5 bases). The CDR3 consists of 13 residues. V was clipped by 4 bases and J by 6 bases, with 10 bases between them. The DNA of the CDR3 is TGTGCCAGCAGTTACACTAGAATCAATGAGCAGTTCTTC. Encoded protein: CASSYTRINEQFF.

This clonotype was seen a handful of times. V usage is TRBV5-5 and J usage is TRBJ2-2; 9 nucleotides line up with TRBD1. Unmatched junction bases numbered 10, after V lost 4 bases and J lost 6 bases. The CDR3 loop spans 16 amino acids. Looked up from germline, CDR1 is SGHKS and CDR2 is YYEKEE (reference sequence). CDR3 sequence: CASSRQGQGISGELFF. The CDR3 DNA follows: TGTGCCAGCAGCAGGCAGGGACAGGGTATCTCCGGGGAGCTGTTTTTT. Full variable domain (rest looked up from reference TRBV5-5 and TRBJ2-2): DAGVTQSPTHLIKTRGQQVTLRCSPISGHKSVSWYQQVLGQGPQFIFQYYEKEERGRGNFPDRFSARQFPNYSSELNVNALLLGDSALYLCASSRQGQGISGELFFGEGSRLTVL.

This rearrangement joins TRBV9 to TRBJ2-3; D may be TRBD1 or TRBD2 (5 bases each). The CDR3 contains 15 residues. The V end lost 4 bases, the J end lost 2 bases, and 14 bases lay between the germline ends. CDR1 and CDR2 (germline): SGDLS, YYNGEE. The CDR3, as DNA: TGTGCCAGCAGCCTATGGGACGGCTCCACAGATACGCAGTATTTT. Its protein product is CASSLWDGSTDTQYF.

CDR3 region: CASSYSKYEQYF. The CDR3 region has the DNA TGTGCCAGCAGTTACTCGAAGTACGAGCAGTACTTC. The V call is TRBV6-6, the J call TRBJ2-7; no clear D. From germline, CDR1 is MNHNY and CDR2 SVGAGI (reference sequence). Trimming took off 0 bases at V and 4 bases at J, with 4 bases between the two ends. The CDR3 is made up of 12 amino acids.

The rearrangement joins TRBV6-2 or TRBV6-3 to TRBJ2-1; D is undetermined. The CDR3 has 17 amino acids. CDR1 is MNHEY, CDR2 SVGEGT, per germline. V dropped 2 bases and J dropped 3 bases, with 17 bases sitting between them. CDR3 region: CASSYPRMLPGYNEQFF. The CDR3, as DNA: TGTGCCAGCAGTTACCCCCGGATGTTGCCAGGCTACAATGAGCAGTTCTTC.

This clonotype was observed a handful of times. DNA of the CDR3: TGTGCCAGCAGCTTGCCTTTCAGTAACACAGATACGCAGTATTTT. This gives the protein CASSLPFSNTDTQYF. The gene calls are TRBV5-5 and TRBJ2-3; no definite D call. This CDR3 comprises 15 residues. Between the trimmed V and J ends, which lost 1 base and 2 bases, there was a span of 11 bases. CDR1 SGHKS and CDR2 YYEKEE come from the germline V gene (reference sequence).

This clonotype was detected a few times. This chain joins TRBV7-8 and TRBJ2-7; TRBD1 might be the D (6 bases). CDR1 is SGHVS and CDR2 is FQNEAQ in the germline V gene. CDR3 length: 14 amino acids. Trimming stripped 5 bases from V and 3 bases from J, with 14 bases between. The CDR3 loop reads CASSGPGHLYEQYF. CDR3 nucleotides: TGTGCCAGCAGCGGCCCGGGACACCTCTACGAGCAGTACTTC.

This clonotype was seen more than once but under ten times. The chain is built from TRBV6-2 or TRBV6-3 and TRBJ2-5; 8 bases align to TRBD2. The V and J ends lost 6 bases and 5 bases, in that order; junction bases with no gene match: 8. This CDR3 spans 14 amino acids. Germline CDR1 reads MNHEY; CDR2 reads SVGEGT. The CDR3 here is CASRTGGGPETQYF. In DNA, the CDR3 is TGTGCCAGCAGAACCGGGGGGGGCCCTGAGACCCAGTACTTC.

This clonotype was observed a handful of times. The gene calls are TRBV5-6 and TRBJ2-7, with a possible D match to TRBD2 (6 bases). The CDR3 extends over 15 amino acids. CDR1 is SGHDT and CDR2 is YYEEEE in the germline V gene. V was clipped by 4 bases and J by 5 bases, with 19 bases between them. The CDR3 loop is CASSAGGTPPHEQYF. The DNA for the CDR3 is TGTGCCAGCAGCGCGGGTGGGACTCCACCACACGAGCAGTACTTC.

This clonotype was seen more than once but under ten times. J is TRBJ1-1 and V is TRBV20-1, with 7 bases fitting TRBD1. Germline loops: CDR1 DFQATT, CDR2 SNEGSKA (reference sequence). Trimming at V came to 4 bases and at J to 1 base, leaving 12 bases not matched to a gene. The CDR3 runs 16 residues. DNA of the CDR3: TGCAGTGCTACGGCACGGGGGGGACAGAAGAACACTGAAGCTTTCTTT. Translating gives CSATARGGQKNTEAFF.

V is TRBV15 and J is TRBJ2-6, with 7 bases that match TRBD2. V was clipped by 5 bases and J by 0 bases; unmatched bases: 4. This CDR3 has 16 residues. Per germline, CDR1 LNHNV and CDR2 YYDKDF (reference sequence). Here the CDR3 reads CATSLRTSSGANVLTF. Here the CDR3 DNA reads TGTGCCACCAGCCTCCGGACTAGCTCTGGGGCCAACGTCCTGACTTTC.

The chain recombines TRBV7-9 with TRBJ1-1; no reliable D call. From germline, CDR1 is SEHNR and CDR2 FQNEAQ (reference sequence). The CDR3 contains 15 residues. V was shortened by 0 bases and J by 11 bases, with 19 bases between the two germline ends. CDR3 loop: CASSLADPGTEKAFF. CDR3 nucleotides: TGTGCCAGCAGCTTAGCGGACCCGGGAACCGAGAAGGCTTTCTTT.